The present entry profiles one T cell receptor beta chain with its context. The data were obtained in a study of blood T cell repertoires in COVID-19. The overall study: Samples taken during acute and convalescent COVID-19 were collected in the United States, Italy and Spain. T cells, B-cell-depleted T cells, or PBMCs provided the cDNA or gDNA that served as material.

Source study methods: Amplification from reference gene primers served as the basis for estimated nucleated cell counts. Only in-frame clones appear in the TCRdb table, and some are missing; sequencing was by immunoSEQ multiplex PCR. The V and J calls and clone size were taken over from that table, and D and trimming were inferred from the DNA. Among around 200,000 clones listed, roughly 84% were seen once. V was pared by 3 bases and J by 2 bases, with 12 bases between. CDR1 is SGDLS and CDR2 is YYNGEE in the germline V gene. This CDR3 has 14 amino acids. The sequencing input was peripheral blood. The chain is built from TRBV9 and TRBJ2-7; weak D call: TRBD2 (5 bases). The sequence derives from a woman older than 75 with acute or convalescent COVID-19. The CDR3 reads CASSEGRGPYEQYF. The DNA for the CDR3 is TGTGCCAGCAGCGAAGGACGGGGTCCCTACGAGCAGTACTTC.